These T cell receptor beta chains were read from a single sample in a study of T cell changes during pregnancy in multiple sclerosis. Measured with immunoSEQ multiplex PCR; TCRdb has only the in-frame clones, and not every one. The top ten hold roughly 3.1% of the sample, which has about 62,000 clones, approximately 94% seen once. The sample consisted of CD8+ T cells from peripheral blood mononuclear cells, taken in the second trimester of pregnancy. These TCRs come from a female donor with multiple sclerosis, enrolled in a pregnancy study. The CDR3 runs from the conserved cysteine through the conserved F or W. The D gene is left open where the match is weak. Clone size is shown for a subset of rows, as once, few, many or a class of expanded clone.

CDR3nt | CDR3aa | j_gene | len | v_gene | d_gene | abundance
TGTGCCAGCAGCGCCGACGACAGGGCCTGGGGGAAGTTCTTC | CASSADDRAWGKFF | TRBJ2-1 | 14 | TRBV9 | TRBD1 | .
TGTGCCAGCAGCTTGGTCTCTTGGGGCCTCGGCCGCGACGAGCAGTACTTC | CASSLVSWGLGRDEQYF | TRBJ2-7 | 17 | TRBV7-6 | . | .
TGTGCCAGCAGTTTAGAGGGGACAGGGGGTGAGAACACTGAAGCTTTCTTT | CASSLEGTGGENTEAFF | TRBJ1-1 | 17 | TRBV28 | TRBD1 | once
TGTGCCAGCAGCCTCGAGGACGGGGATGATCAGCCCCAGCATTTT | CASSLEDGDDQPQHF | TRBJ1-5 | 15 | TRBV6-6 | . | medium-sized
TGTGCCAGCAGCCAAGTACCTAGCGGTCCCTACGAGCAGTACTTC | CASSQVPSGPYEQYF | TRBJ2-7 | 15 | TRBV4-2 | TRBD2 | .
TGTGCCAGCAGCCCCGGGACAGGGGGTACTGAAGCTTTCTTT | CASSPGTGGTEAFF | TRBJ1-1 | 14 | TRBV2 | TRBD1 | .
TGTGCCAGCAGCTCGATGACAGGGGGGAGAACTGAAGCTTTCTTT | CASSSMTGGRTEAFF | TRBJ1-1 | 15 | TRBV13 | TRBD1 | .
TGTGCCAGCAGTGAAAAGGGACTAGCGCCCCTCTCCTACGAGCAGTACTTC | CASSEKGLAPLSYEQYF | TRBJ2-7 | 17 | TRBV2 | TRBD2 | .
TGTGCCAGCAGGCGACGGGGGGGTGAGCAGTTCTTC | CASRRRGGEQFF | TRBJ2-1 | 12 | TRBV6-5 | TRBD2 | .
TGCGCCAGCAGCGGCGCGGGAGGGCCGGGGAATGAGCAGTTCTTC | CASSGAGGPGNEQFF | TRBJ2-1 | 15 | TRBV5-1 | TRBD2 | .
TGCGCCAGCAGCCCCTTCCGGGACAGGACGAACTATGGCTACACCTTC | CASSPFRDRTNYGYTF | TRBJ1-2 | 16 | TRBV5-1 | TRBD1 | .
TGTGCCAGCAGTTTAAGGCAGGGGCAGGGTCAGCCCCAGCATTTT | CASSLRQGQGQPQHF | TRBJ1-5 | 15 | TRBV28 | . | .
TGCGCCAGCAGCCTTTATGGACAGGGGGCGGGAGAGACCCAGTACTTC | CASSLYGQGAGETQYF | TRBJ2-5 | 16 | TRBV5-1 | TRBD1 | .
TGTGCCAGCAGTCCCTCCAAAAACATTCAGTACTTC | CASSPSKNIQYF | TRBJ2-4 | 12 | TRBV27 | . | .
TGTGCCTGGAGTGTAACAGGGGCCCGGGATACGCAGTATTTT | CAWSVTGARDTQYF | TRBJ2-3 | 14 | TRBV30 | TRBD1 | .
TGCGCCAGCAGCCGAGGGACTAGCGGGAGCCCCTACGAGCAGTACTTC | CASSRGTSGSPYEQYF | TRBJ2-7 | 16 | TRBV4-1 | TRBD2 | .
TGTGCCAGCAGCCCTCGACTAGCGGGAGGAAACACCGGGGAGCTGTTTTTT | CASSPRLAGGNTGELFF | TRBJ2-2 | 17 | TRBV7-8 | TRBD2 | .
TGCAGCTACAGACAGGGGGCGTACGAGCAGTACTTC | CSYRQGAYEQYF | TRBJ2-7 | 12 | TRBV29-1 | TRBD1 | .
TGTGCCATCACACAAGCCTTACGAGCGGACACAGATACGCAGTATTTT | CAITQALRADTDTQYF | TRBJ2-3 | 16 | TRBV10-3 | . | .
TGTGCCAGCAGTTCCCTGGGCGGGGGTCTAACTGGAAACACCATATATTTT | CASSSLGGGLTGNTIYF | TRBJ1-3 | 17 | TRBV27 | . | .
TGTGCCAGCAGTTACCAAGGGTATAGGGGTCGTCAGCCCCAGCATTTT | CASSYQGYRGRQPQHF | TRBJ1-5 | 16 | TRBV6-6 | . | .
TGTGCCAGCAGCGTAGCACGGGAGGAGGTAGGCACAGATACGCAGTATTTT | CASSVAREEVGTDTQYF | TRBJ2-3 | 17 | TRBV9 | TRBD2 | .
TGTGCCACCAGCAGAGATTTGGGGGGGGCTAGCACCGGGGAGCTGTTTTTT | CATSRDLGGASTGELFF | TRBJ2-2 | 17 | TRBV15 | . | .
TGTGCCACCCGACTAGCGAGAGAGGCAGATACGCAGTATTTT | CATRLAREADTQYF | TRBJ2-3 | 14 | TRBV19 | TRBD2 | once
TGTGCCAGCAGCTTAATGGAAACTAGCGGATACGAGCAGTACTTC | CASSLMETSGYEQYF | TRBJ2-7 | 15 | TRBV7-6 | TRBD2 | .
TGTGCCTTCGATGGGTTAGCGGGAGATACGCAGTATTTT | CAFDGLAGDTQYF | TRBJ2-3 | 13 | TRBV28 | TRBD2 | .
TGTGCCAGCAGCTTGTGGGGCTCTAACTATGGCTACACCTTC | CASSLWGSNYGYTF | TRBJ1-2 | 14 | TRBV9 | . | .
TGTGCCAGCAGTGAGAGGCTAGCTAATGAAAAACTGTTTTTT | CASSERLANEKLFF | TRBJ1-4 | 14 | TRBV2 | . | .
TGTGCCAGCAGCTCGGGACTAGCAGTATACGAGCAGTACTTC | CASSSGLAVYEQYF | TRBJ2-7 | 14 | TRBV5-6 | TRBD2 | .
TGTGCCAGTAGTGTGTCTAGCGGGACCCTCAATGAGCAGTTCTTC | CASSVSSGTLNEQFF | TRBJ2-1 | 15 | TRBV19 | TRBD2 | .
TGTGCCAGCACCCGTAGTGAGGAGATCCAGTTCTTC | CASTRSEEIQFF | TRBJ2-1 | 12 | TRBV9 | . | .
TGCAGTGCTAGTCTTGAGGGTTCACAGCATTTT | CSASLEGSQHF | TRBJ1-5 | 11 | TRBV20-1 | . | once
TGTGCCAGCAGCTTAGGGGGGCATGGCTACACCTTC | CASSLGGHGYTF | TRBJ1-2 | 12 | TRBV13 | . | .
TGTGCCAGCAGCTTGGGCTGGAGCTCCTACGAGCAGTACTTC | CASSLGWSSYEQYF | TRBJ2-7 | 14 | TRBV5-6 | . | once
TGTGCCAGCAGCTTGGGGACAGGGGGGCCAAATGACGGACTGTTTTTT | CASSLGTGGPNDGLFF | TRBJ1-4 | 16 | TRBV5-4 | TRBD1 | .
TGTGCCAGCAGCTTATTCCAGGACTATGGCTACACCTTC | CASSLFQDYGYTF | TRBJ1-2 | 13 | TRBV13 | . | .
TGTGCCAGCAGCTCCCACGGGAGGGCCGCAGATACGCAGTATTTT | CASSSHGRAADTQYF | TRBJ2-3 | 15 | TRBV11-2 | TRBD2 | .
TGTGCCAGCAGTCAAGGGGGGGTCGTTTTCACAGATACGCAGTATTTT | CASSQGGVVFTDTQYF | TRBJ2-3 | 16 | TRBV27 | . | once
TGTGCCAGCAGTCTGAGGGCCAACACTGAAGCTTTCTTT | CASSLRANTEAFF | TRBJ1-1 | 13 | TRBV27 | . | .
TGTGCCAGCAGCGTAGTCACTAGAGAGTATTTT | CASSVVTREYF | TRBJ2-3 | 11 | TRBV9 | . | .
TGTGCCAGCAGTTTCCAAACCGGGACTCACAGCTCCTACGAGCAGTACTTC | CASSFQTGTHSSYEQYF | TRBJ2-7 | 17 | TRBV27 | . | .
TGTGCCAGCAGCAAAACAGGTTCTAGCAATCAGCCCCAGCATTTT | CASSKTGSSNQPQHF | TRBJ1-5 | 15 | TRBV7-9 | . | .
TGTGCCAGCAGCTTGGCTGGGGGGAGCACTGAAGCTTTCTTT | CASSLAGGSTEAFF | TRBJ1-1 | 14 | TRBV5-6 | . | .
TGCGCCAGCAGTCCGACTAGAGCCCAAGAGACCCAGTACTTC | CASSPTRAQETQYF | TRBJ2-5 | 14 | TRBV23-1 | . | .
TGTGCCAGCAGTTCCGTCTCAGGGGTTGCCGAGCAGTACTTC | CASSSVSGVAEQYF | TRBJ2-7 | 14 | TRBV27 | . | .
TGTGCCAGTGTCATTTCGGACAGCTATGGCTACACCTTC | CASVISDSYGYTF | TRBJ1-2 | 13 | TRBV18 | . | .
TGTGCCAGCAGTTTTCAGGGGGCGGCAGATACGCAGTATTTT | CASSFQGAADTQYF | TRBJ2-3 | 14 | TRBV28 | TRBD1 | once
TGCGCCAGCAGCCACCTCTATTTGAACCCCGACAGTGAAGCTTTCTTT | CASSHLYLNPDSEAFF | TRBJ1-1 | 16 | TRBV4-3 | . | .
TGTGCCAGCAGTTTATCTCCGGGACAGGGGGCGTATGGCTACACCTTC | CASSLSPGQGAYGYTF | TRBJ1-2 | 16 | TRBV27 | TRBD1 | .
TGTGCCAGCAGTTTATGGCCGGTGGCTAGCGGGAGGGCCTTGGAGACCCAGTACTTC | CASSLWPVASGRALETQYF | TRBJ2-5 | 19 | TRBV27 | TRBD2 | .
TGTGCCAGCAGCCACTACAGGGAGAGGATTTCTGGCTACACCTTC | CASSHYRERISGYTF | TRBJ1-2 | 15 | TRBV5-4 | . | .
TGTGCCAGTAGTAGGATAGCGGGAACGGGTGGCACCGGGGAGCTGTTTTTT | CASSRIAGTGGTGELFF | TRBJ2-2 | 17 | TRBV19 | TRBD2 | .
TGTGCCAGCAGTCCCCCTTGGAACGAGGATAGACATGGCTACACCTTC | CASSPPWNEDRHGYTF | TRBJ1-2 | 16 | TRBV27 | . | .
TGTGCCAGTAGTCGGGGGAAAGAGACCCAGTACTTC | CASSRGKETQYF | TRBJ2-5 | 12 | TRBV19 | . | .
TGTGCCAGCAGTTTCTATACCGCCTCCGGGGAGCTGTTTTTT | CASSFYTASGELFF | TRBJ2-2 | 14 | TRBV27 | . | .
TGTGCCAGCAGTCCTCTAGACTACAATGAGCAGTTCTTC | CASSPLDYNEQFF | TRBJ2-1 | 13 | TRBV28 | . | .
TGTGCCTGGAGTGGGGGACAGTACCAAGCTTTCTTT | CAWSGGQYQAFF | TRBJ1-1 | 12 | TRBV30 | TRBD1 | few
TGTGCCAGCAGCTTGGGCGGGGGCACCGGGGAGCTGTTTTTT | CASSLGGGTGELFF | TRBJ2-2 | 14 | TRBV5-6 | TRBD2 | few
TGTGCCAGCAGTTCCGGGATTTCGGGACTATACACAGATACGCAGTATTTT | CASSSGISGLYTDTQYF | TRBJ2-3 | 17 | TRBV28 | TRBD2 | .